Reported below is one TCR beta chain. The V segment lost 3 bases and the J segment 6 bases; nucleotides outside the gene matches: 8. The CDR3 covers 16 residues. Germline V gene lookup returns CDR1 SGHNT and CDR2 YYREEE (reference sequence). Assay: immunoSEQ multiplex PCR; the TCRdb copy retains only in-frame clones and omits some. The sample records about 7,600 clones, about a sixth being singletons. The data were obtained in a study of tumour-infiltrating T cells in Burkitt lymphoma. Background on the study: Overall and progression-free survival were predicted by productive clonality.

The sample comprised tumor tissue. The TCR originated in a human donor with diffuse large B-cell lymphoma. This chain uses TRBV5-4 with TRBJ2-7; 14 bases map to TRBD2. Here the CDR3 DNA reads TGTGCCAGCAGCTCTTTCGGACTAGCGGGAGGCGTCGAGCAGTACTTC. Translating gives CASSSFGLAGGVEQYF.